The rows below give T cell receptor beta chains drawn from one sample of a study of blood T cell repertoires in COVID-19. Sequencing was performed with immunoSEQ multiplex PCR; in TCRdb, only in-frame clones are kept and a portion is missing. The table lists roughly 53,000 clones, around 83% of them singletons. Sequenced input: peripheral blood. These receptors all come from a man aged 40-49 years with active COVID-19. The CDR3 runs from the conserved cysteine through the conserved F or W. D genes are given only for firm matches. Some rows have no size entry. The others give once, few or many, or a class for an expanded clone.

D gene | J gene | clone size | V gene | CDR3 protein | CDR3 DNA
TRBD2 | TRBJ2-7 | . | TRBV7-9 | CASSLATSGTDEQYF | TGTGCCAGCAGCTTGGCGACTAGCGGGACTGACGAGCAGTACTTC
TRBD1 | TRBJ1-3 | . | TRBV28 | CASRGQSSGNTIYF | TGTGCCAGTAGGGGACAGTCCTCTGGAAACACCATATATTTT
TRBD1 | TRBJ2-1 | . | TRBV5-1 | CASSKFRGRGAYNEQFF | TGCGCCAGCAGCAAATTCAGGGGGAGAGGTGCCTACAATGAGCAGTTCTTC
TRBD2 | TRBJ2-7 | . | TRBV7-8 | CASSVTTSGRTLPYEQYF | TGTGCCAGCAGCGTAACAACCAGCGGGAGGACACTTCCCTACGAGCAGTACTTC
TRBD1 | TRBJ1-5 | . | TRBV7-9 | CASSLATGNQPQHF | TGTGCCAGCAGCTTAGCGACAGGGAATCAGCCCCAGCATTTT
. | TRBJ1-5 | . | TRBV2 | CASHRDSNQPQHF | TGTGCCAGCCACAGGGATAGCAATCAGCCCCAGCATTTT
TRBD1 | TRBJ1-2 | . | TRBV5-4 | CASSLVGDRGPDGYTF | TGTGCCAGCAGCTTGGTTGGGGACAGGGGGCCGGATGGCTACACCTTC
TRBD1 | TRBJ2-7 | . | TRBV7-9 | CVSSQQTGGVDEQYF | TGTGTCAGCAGTCAACAGACAGGGGGAGTGGACGAGCAGTACTTC
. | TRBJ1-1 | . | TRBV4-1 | CASSQDTGGATEAFF | TGCGCCAGCAGCCAAGATACAGGCGGGGCCACTGAAGCTTTCTTT
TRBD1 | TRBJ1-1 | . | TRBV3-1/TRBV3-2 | CASSRPDRGTRREIMNTEAFF | TGTGCCAGCAGTCGACCCGACAGGGGGACTCGCCGTGAAATAATGAACACTGAAGCTTTCTTT
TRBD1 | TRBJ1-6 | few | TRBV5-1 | CASSYDLTGERSPLHF | TGCGCCAGCAGCTACGATCTAACAGGGGAGAGATCACCCCTCCACTTT
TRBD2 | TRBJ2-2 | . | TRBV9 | CASSVAPSGTPGELFF | TGTGCCAGCAGCGTAGCCCCTAGCGGGACCCCCGGGGAGCTGTTTTTT
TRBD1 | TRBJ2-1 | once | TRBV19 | CASRVLRGPNNEQFF | TGTGCCAGTAGGGTTTTAAGGGGGCCCAACAATGAGCAGTTCTTC
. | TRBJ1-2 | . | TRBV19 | CASSIEQGRYTF | TGTGCCAGTAGTATAGAACAGGGACGATACACCTTC
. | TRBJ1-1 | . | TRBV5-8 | CASSLSGRGTEAFF | TGTGCCAGCAGCTTGTCAGGGAGGGGGACTGAAGCTTTCTTT
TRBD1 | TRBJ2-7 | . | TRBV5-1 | CASSSQFPGTAYEQYF | TGCGCCAGCAGCTCCCAGTTTCCCGGGACAGCCTACGAGCAGTACTTC
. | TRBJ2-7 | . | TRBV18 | CASSPSRGLDREQYF | TGTGCCAGCTCACCCTCTCGCGGCTTGGATCGCGAGCAGTACTTC
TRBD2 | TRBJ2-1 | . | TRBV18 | CASHSGTRNNEQFF | TGTGCCAGCCACTCCGGGACTAGGAACAATGAGCAGTTCTTC
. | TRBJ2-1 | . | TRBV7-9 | CASSLRQVSSYNEQFF | TGTGCCAGCAGCTTACGACAGGTGAGCTCCTACAATGAGCAGTTCTTC
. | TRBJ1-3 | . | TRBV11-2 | CASSLEGGVSGNTIYF | TGTGCCAGCAGCTTAGAAGGAGGTGTTTCTGGAAACACCATATATTTT
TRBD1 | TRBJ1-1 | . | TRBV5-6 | CASSFDRDEAFF | TGTGCCAGCAGCTTTGACAGGGATGAAGCTTTCTTT
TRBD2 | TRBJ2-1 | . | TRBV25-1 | CASSEWGGGILDEQFF | TGTGCCAGCAGTGAATGGGGGGGTGGGATCCTGGATGAGCAGTTCTTC
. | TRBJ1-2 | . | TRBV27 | CASSLRDRGGYTF | TGTGCCAGCAGTTTAAGGGATAGAGGGGGCTACACCTTC
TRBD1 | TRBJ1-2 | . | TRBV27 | CASSLLGQGERGYTF | TGTGCCAGCAGTTTGCTAGGACAGGGAGAGCGCGGCTACACCTTC
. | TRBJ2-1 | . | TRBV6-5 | CASSPAVAGIDEQFF | TGTGCCAGCAGTCCAGCTGTGGCGGGAATCGATGAGCAGTTCTTC
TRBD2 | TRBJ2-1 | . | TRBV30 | CAWSRKRGAYNEQFF | TGTGCCTGGAGTAGGAAGCGGGGGGCCTACAATGAGCAGTTCTTC
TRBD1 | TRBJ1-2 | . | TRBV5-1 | CASYPGQGFKGYTF | TGCGCCAGTTACCCGGGACAGGGTTTCAAGGGCTACACCTTC
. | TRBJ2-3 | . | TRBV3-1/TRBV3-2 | CASSQGLPGTDTQYF | TGTGCCAGCAGCCAAGGACTCCCTGGCACAGATACGCAGTATTTT
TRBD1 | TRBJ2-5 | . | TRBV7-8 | CASSQPPAGGETQYF | TGTGCCAGCAGTCAACCCCCAGCAGGGGGAGAGACCCAGTACTTC
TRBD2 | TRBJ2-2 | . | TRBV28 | CASSNQAGGITGELFF | TGTGCCAGCAGTAACCAAGCGGGAGGGATCACCGGGGAGCTGTTTTTT
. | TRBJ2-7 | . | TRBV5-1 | CASSPTTRSEQYF | TGCGCCAGCAGCCCCACGACTAGGAGCGAGCAGTACTTC
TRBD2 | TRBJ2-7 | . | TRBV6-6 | CASSSTLPGLAGRVSYEQYF | TGTGCCAGCAGCTCCACCTTACCGGGACTAGCGGGACGTGTCTCCTACGAGCAGTACTTC
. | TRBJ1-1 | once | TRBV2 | CASSNPGGGNTEAFF | TGTGCCAGCAGCAACCCGGGAGGAGGGAACACTGAAGCTTTCTTT
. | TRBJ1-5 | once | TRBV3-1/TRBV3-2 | CASSQEWTSNQPQHF | TGTGCCAGCAGCCAAGAGTGGACAAGCAATCAGCCCCAGCATTTT
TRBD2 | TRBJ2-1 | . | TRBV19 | CASSILAGDHNEQFF | TGTGCCAGTAGTATTTTAGCGGGAGACCACAATGAGCAGTTCTTC
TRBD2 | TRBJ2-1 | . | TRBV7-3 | CASSSPLGREGYNEQFF | TGTGCCAGCAGCTCACCCCTCGGGCGGGAGGGCTACAATGAGCAGTTCTTC
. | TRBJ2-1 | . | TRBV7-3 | CASSPNGNEQFF | TGTGCCAGCAGCCCCAACGGCAATGAGCAGTTCTTC
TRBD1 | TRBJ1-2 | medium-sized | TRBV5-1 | CASRSTGGAYGYTF | TGCGCCAGCAGGTCGACAGGGGGAGCCTATGGCTACACCTTC
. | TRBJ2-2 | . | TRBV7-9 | CASSLNGYTGELFF | TGTGCCAGCAGCTTAAACGGGTACACCGGGGAGCTGTTTTTT